A selection of T cell receptor beta chains follows, all from one sample in a study of sequential checkpoint blockade in melanoma. Libraries were prepared by immunoSEQ multiplex PCR; TCRdb keeps only in-frame clonotypes and omits some of them. There are 8,000 to 10,000 clones in the sample; 24% occur only once, and about 17% lies in the top ten. Sequences were derived from tumor tissue (inferred from file names), sampled from a patient given nivolumab and ipilimumab in sequence. All receptors derive from a human donor with melanoma. The CDR3 runs from the conserved cysteine through the conserved F or W. The D gene is left open where the match is weak. Size is stated for part of the rows, as once, few or many counts, or as a class when the clone is expanded.

clone size	V gene	J gene	D gene	CDR3 protein	CDR3 DNA
.	TRBV29-1	TRBJ2-3	TRBD2	CSVETSGASTDTQYF	TGCAGCGTAGAGACTAGCGGGGCGAGCACAGATACGCAGTATTTT
.	TRBV6-8	TRBJ1-1	.	CASSYDRVNTEAFF	TGTGCCAGCAGTTACGATAGGGTGAACACTGAAGCTTTCTTT
medium-sized	TRBV19	TRBJ1-6	TRBD1	CASSIFDRGSPLHF	TGTGCCAGTAGTATTTTCGACAGGGGCTCACCCCTCCACTTT
few	TRBV9	TRBJ2-3	.	CASLRRDSTDTQYF	TGTGCCAGCTTAAGGCGGGATAGCACAGATACGCAGTATTTT
few	TRBV14	TRBJ1-2	.	CASSREGGYTF	TGTGCCAGCAGCCGGGAGGGGGGCTACACCTTC
few	TRBV7-2	TRBJ1-1	.	CASSPWTPPEAFF	TGTGCCAGCAGCCCATGGACCCCCCCTGAAGCTTTCTTT
once	TRBV29-1	TRBJ2-7	TRBD2	CSVVTSGSGQYF	TGCAGCGTTGTGACTAGCGGGAGCGGACAGTACTTC
many	TRBV11-3	TRBJ1-1	.	CASSLIRGIRTEAFF	TGTGCCAGCAGCTTGATCAGGGGCATTAGGACTGAAGCTTTCTTT
.	TRBV18	TRBJ2-2	.	CASSHRIRNTGELFF	TGTGCCAGCTCACATCGGATCCGCAACACCGGGGAGCTGTTTTTT
.	TRBV1	TRBJ2-1	.	CASSQNQFDEQFF	TGCGCCAGCAGCCAAAATCAATTTGATGAGCAGTTCTTC
.	TRBV9	TRBJ1-1	.	CASSARGERTAAFF	TGTGCCAGCAGCGCTAGGGGGGAGAGGACTGCAGCTTTCTTT
few	TRBV5-1	TRBJ2-3	TRBD2	CASSILSGSDTQYF	TGCGCCAGCAGCATACTTAGCGGGAGCGATACGCAGTATTTT
few	TRBV6-8	TRBJ1-2	.	CASSYSTGKRYGYTF	TGTGCCAGCAGTTACTCGACAGGAAAGCGCTATGGCTACACCTTC
few	TRBV4-1	TRBJ2-7	.	CASSQDYLGETSYEQYF	TGCGCCAGCAGCCAAGATTATTTGGGTGAGACCTCCTACGAGCAGTACTTC
medium-sized	TRBV6-8	TRBJ2-3	TRBD1	CASSFPGTGGTDTQYF	TGTGCCAGCAGTTTCCCCGGGACAGGGGGCACAGATACGCAGTATTTT
medium-sized	TRBV11-3	TRBJ2-2	TRBD2	CASREGLAEEVAGELFF	TGTGCCAGCAGGGAGGGTCTAGCGGAGGAAGTGGCCGGGGAGCTGTTTTTT
.	TRBV19	TRBJ2-7	TRBD2	CASSIASGASHSYEQYF	TGTGCCAGTAGTATAGCTAGCGGGGCCTCCCACTCCTACGAGCAGTACTTC
many	TRBV11-3	TRBJ2-5	.	CASSLDPPRQETQYF	TGTGCCAGCAGCTTAGATCCCCCTAGGCAAGAGACCCAGTACTTC
once	TRBV19	TRBJ2-5	TRBD2	CASSSLAGGVKETQYF	TGTGCCAGTAGTAGCCTAGCGGGAGGAGTAAAAGAGACCCAGTACTTC
.	TRBV5-1	TRBJ2-2	.	CASSLDSRGGELFF	TGCGCCAGCAGCTTGGATTCCAGGGGCGGGGAGCTGTTTTTT
many	TRBV11-3	TRBJ2-5	TRBD2	CASSFGGLVETQYF	TGTGCCAGCAGCTTCGGGGGACTAGTAGAGACCCAGTACTTC
.	TRBV18	TRBJ2-7	.	CASSLLAYEQYF	TGTGCCAGCTCATTACTGGCCTACGAGCAGTACTTC
.	TRBV5-1	TRBJ2-1	TRBD2	CASSSLAGGNEQFF	TGCGCCAGCAGTTCCTTAGCGGGAGGGAATGAGCAGTTCTTC
few	TRBV6-8	TRBJ1-4	TRBD1	CASSPPDRGDPKLFF	TGTGCCAGCAGTCCCCCCGACAGGGGGGACCCAAAACTGTTTTTT
.	TRBV18	TRBJ1-1	TRBD1	CASSYRGAGGGNTEAFF	TGTGCCAGCTCCTACAGGGGAGCAGGTGGAGGGAACACTGAAGCTTTCTTT
medium-sized	TRBV14	TRBJ1-2	.	CASSQSGIHGYTF	TGTGCCAGCAGCCAATCCGGGATCCATGGCTACACCTTC
once	TRBV5-1	TRBJ1-3	TRBD1	CASSLGDSRSSGNTIYF	TGCGCCAGCAGCTTAGGGGACAGCCGATCTTCTGGAAACACCATATATTTT
.	TRBV6-8	TRBJ2-1	.	CASSGNGASVNEQFF	TGTGCCAGCAGTGGCAACGGGGCTAGCGTCAATGAGCAGTTCTTC
.	TRBV30	TRBJ2-1	.	CAWRSQGGKDEQFF	TGTGCCTGGAGGAGCCAGGGGGGGAAGGATGAGCAGTTCTTC